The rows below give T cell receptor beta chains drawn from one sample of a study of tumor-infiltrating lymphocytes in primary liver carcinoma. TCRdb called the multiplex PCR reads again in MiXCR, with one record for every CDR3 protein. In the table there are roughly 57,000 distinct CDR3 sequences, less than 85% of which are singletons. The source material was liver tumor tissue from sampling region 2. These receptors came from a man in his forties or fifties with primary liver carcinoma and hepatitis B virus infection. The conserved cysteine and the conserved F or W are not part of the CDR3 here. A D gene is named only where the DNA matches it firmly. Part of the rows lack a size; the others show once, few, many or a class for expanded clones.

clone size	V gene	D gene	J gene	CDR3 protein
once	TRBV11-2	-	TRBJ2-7	AISLGSELNYEQY
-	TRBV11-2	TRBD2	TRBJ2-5	ASSQIPGGGKEVQY
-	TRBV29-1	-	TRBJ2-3	SVVGIAFGVTQY
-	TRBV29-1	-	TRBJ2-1	SDAPDFTREQF
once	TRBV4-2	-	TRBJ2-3	ASSQVALLTGAIETQY
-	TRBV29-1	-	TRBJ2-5	SVRTSGSWTETQY
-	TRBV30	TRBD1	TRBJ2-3	ASSVGGYDTGTQY
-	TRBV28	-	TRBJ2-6	ASSTSRGTSSGTNILT
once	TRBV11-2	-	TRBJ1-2	ASSLDRACGYT
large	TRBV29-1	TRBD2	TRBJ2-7	SVRQGGNEQY
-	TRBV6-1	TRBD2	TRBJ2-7	ASTSGSMSYEQY
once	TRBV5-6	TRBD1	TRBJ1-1	ASNSYSRGQTSEAF